These T cell receptor beta chains were read from a single sample in a study of shared clonotypes between healthy human individuals. The data were produced by immunoSEQ multiplex PCR, yet TCRdb's version contains in-frame clones alone and is incomplete. Of more than 2 million clones listed, approximately 94% are singletons. Sequenced sample: naive CD4+ T cells sorted from blood. The receptors shown here come from a man between 18 and 35 years old in good health. CDR3s include the opening cysteine and the closing phenylalanine or tryptophan. A D gene is named only where the DNA matches it firmly. The size field is filled for only some rows; it gives once, few, many or a size class.

D,J,size,V,CDR3,DNA
TRBD2,TRBJ2-6,few,TRBV6-5,CASSYWRGAGANVLTF,TGTGCCAGCAGTTACTGGCGGGGGGCTGGGGCCAACGTCCTGACTTTC
.,TRBJ2-7,.,TRBV10-3,CAISEGGGVHEQYF,TGTGCCATCAGTGAAGGGGGAGGAGTCCACGAGCAGTACTTC
.,TRBJ2-4,.,TRBV4-1,CASSLELSLAKNIQYF,TGCGCCAGCAGCCTTGAACTATCGCTAGCCAAAAACATTCAGTACTTC
TRBD2,TRBJ2-1,.,TRBV7-9,CASSPRGLAGANEQFF,TGTGCCAGCAGCCCGCGGGGACTAGCGGGAGCAAATGAGCAGTTCTTC
TRBD1,TRBJ2-2,.,TRBV5-6,CASSRGQGRTGELFF,TGTGCCAGCAGCCGGGGACAGGGTCGGACCGGGGAGCTGTTTTTT
.,TRBJ2-7,.,TRBV28,CASTRDPTYEQYF,TGTGCCAGCACAAGGGACCCAACGTACGAGCAGTACTTC
TRBD2,TRBJ2-2,.,TRBV6-5,CASSSYGTTDTGELFF,TGTGCCAGCAGTTCCTACGGGACTACTGACACCGGGGAGCTGTTTTTT
.,TRBJ1-2,.,TRBV6-1,CASSFDGGAEGYTF,TGTGCCAGCAGCTTCGACGGAGGAGCGGAGGGCTACACCTTC
TRBD2,TRBJ2-7,.,TRBV7-2,CASSLVSGVGSYEQYF,TGTGCCAGCAGCTTAGTTAGCGGGGTAGGGTCCTACGAGCAGTACTTC
.,TRBJ1-2,.,TRBV9,CASSPRDGAYGYTF,TGTGCCAGCAGCCCGAGGGACGGTGCCTATGGCTACACCTTC
.,TRBJ2-2,.,TRBV5-6,CASSLEGRNTGELFF,TGTGCCAGCAGCTTGGAGGGCAGGAACACCGGGGAGCTGTTTTTT
TRBD2,TRBJ2-1,.,TRBV7-2,CASMLAGIRNEQFF,TGTGCCAGCATGCTAGCGGGAATTAGGAATGAGCAGTTCTTC
.,TRBJ1-6,.,TRBV4-1,CASSQEGLSSYNSPLHF,TGCGCCAGCAGCCAAGAGGGGCTGAGCTCCTATAATTCACCCCTCCACTTT
.,TRBJ2-1,.,TRBV7-6,CASSQRTNNEQFF,TGTGCCAGCAGCCAGAGGACAAACAATGAGCAGTTCTTC
.,TRBJ1-6,.,TRBV2,CASTRGGYNSPLHF,TGTGCCAGCACGCGAGGGGGCTATAATTCACCCCTCCACTTT